This is a list of T cell receptor beta chains from one sample in a study of blood T cell repertoires in COVID-19. TCRdb keeps only in-frame clones here, not all; method: immunoSEQ multiplex PCR. The data show under 200,000 clones, approximately 81% seen once. The sequencing sample was made of peripheral blood. The source of these receptors is a woman of 80 years or more with acute or convalescent COVID-19. The CDR3 runs from the conserved cysteine through the conserved F or W. Fields, in order: J gene, D gene, CDR3 length, V gene, clone size, CDR3 protein, CDR3 DNA. D genes are given only for firm matches. Clone size is shown for a subset of rows, as once, few, many or a class of expanded clone.

J: TRBJ2-7; D: .; length: 14; V: TRBV28; size: once; CDR3: CASRKGERIYEQYF; DNA: TGTGCCAGCAGAAAGGGGGAGCGGATCTACGAGCAGTACTTC
J: TRBJ1-1; D: .; length: 11; V: TRBV2; size: .; CDR3: CASSSNTEAFF; DNA: TGTGCCAGCAGCTCGAACACTGAAGCTTTCTTT
J: TRBJ1-6; D: TRBD1; length: 15; V: TRBV5-1; size: .; CDR3: CASSWQGANNSPLHF; DNA: TGCGCCAGCAGCTGGCAGGGGGCCAATAATTCACCCCTCCACTTT
J: TRBJ2-5; D: TRBD1; length: 15; V: TRBV24-1; size: once; CDR3: CATSAGGAPGETQYF; DNA: TGTGCCACCAGTGCAGGGGGAGCCCCGGGGGAGACCCAGTACTTC
J: TRBJ2-5; D: .; length: 14; V: TRBV7-2; size: .; CDR3: CASSFQGSGETQYF; DNA: TGTGCCAGCAGCTTTCAGGGGTCCGGAGAGACCCAGTACTTC
J: TRBJ1-1; D: .; length: 14; V: TRBV10-2; size: .; CDR3: CASSESLRATEAFF; DNA: TGCGCCAGCAGTGAGTCTTTGAGGGCCACTGAAGCTTTCTTT
J: TRBJ2-4; D: .; length: 11; V: TRBV6-6; size: .; CDR3: CASNTKDIQYF; DNA: TGTGCCAGCAATACTAAGGACATTCAGTACTTC
J: TRBJ2-7; D: TRBD2; length: 13; V: TRBV29-1; size: few; CDR3: CSVRRESSYEQYF; DNA: TGCAGCGTTCGGCGGGAGAGCTCCTACGAGCAGTACTTC
J: TRBJ2-7; D: .; length: 16; V: TRBV9; size: .; CDR3: CASSVGSRDNSYEQYF; DNA: TGTGCCAGCAGCGTAGGGAGCCGGGACAACTCCTACGAGCAGTACTTC
J: TRBJ1-5; D: .; length: 15; V: TRBV4-2; size: .; CDR3: CASSQDVVSNQPQHF; DNA: TGTGCCAGCAGCCAAGATGTAGTCAGCAATCAGCCCCAGCATTTT
J: TRBJ1-6; D: TRBD1; length: 17; V: TRBV7-2; size: .; CDR3: CASSPSTGALYNSPLHF; DNA: TGTGCCAGCAGCCCGTCGACAGGGGCCCTTTATAATTCACCCCTCCACTTT
J: TRBJ2-5; D: .; length: 13; V: TRBV7-2; size: .; CDR3: CASSLGEAETQYF; DNA: TGTGCCAGCAGCTTAGGGGAGGCGGAGACCCAGTACTTC
J: TRBJ2-1; D: .; length: 16; V: TRBV7-3; size: .; CDR3: CASSSFVSAAYNEQFF; DNA: TGTGCCAGCAGCTCGTTCGTTAGCGCCGCTTACAATGAGCAGTTCTTC
J: TRBJ2-4; D: TRBD2; length: 14; V: TRBV27; size: .; CDR3: CASSLTSGRNIQYF; DNA: TGTGCCAGCAGTTTAACTAGCGGGAGAAACATTCAGTACTTC
J: TRBJ1-5; D: TRBD1; length: 15; V: TRBV5-1; size: .; CDR3: CASSTQGGSNQPQHF; DNA: TGCGCCAGCAGCACACAGGGGGGTAGCAATCAGCCCCAGCATTTT
J: TRBJ2-7; D: TRBD2; length: 17; V: TRBV4-3; size: .; CDR3: CAPPMTGGRDKEGEQYF; DNA: TGCGCCCCCCCCATGACGGGCGGGAGGGATAAAGAAGGCGAGCAGTACTTC
J: TRBJ2-1; D: TRBD2; length: 14; V: TRBV6-5; size: .; CDR3: CASTSGTTYNEQFF; DNA: TGTGCCAGCACCAGCGGGACTACCTACAATGAGCAGTTCTTC
J: TRBJ1-5; D: .; length: 14; V: TRBV19; size: few; CDR3: CASTSGGVGQPQHF; DNA: TGTGCCAGTACGTCCGGGGGAGTGGGTCAGCCCCAGCATTTT
J: TRBJ1-2; D: .; length: 13; V: TRBV2; size: .; CDR3: CASPRATLYGYTF; DNA: TGTGCCAGCCCCAGGGCCACTTTATATGGCTACACCTTC
J: TRBJ1-1; D: .; length: 16; V: TRBV6-2/TRBV6-3; size: .; CDR3: CASSYVLGGSSTEAFF; DNA: TGTGCCAGCAGTTACGTGCTGGGGGGGTCGAGCACTGAAGCTTTCTTT
J: TRBJ2-3; D: TRBD2; length: 15; V: TRBV9; size: .; CDR3: CASSLTLGEGSTQYF; DNA: TGTGCCAGCAGCCTCACCCTGGGGGAGGGGAGTACGCAGTATTTT
J: TRBJ2-1; D: .; length: 14; V: TRBV5-1; size: few; CDR3: CASSPFLTANEQFF; DNA: TGCGCCAGCAGCCCCTTTCTGACTGCTAATGAGCAGTTCTTC
J: TRBJ2-2; D: TRBD1; length: 17; V: TRBV4-3; size: .; CDR3: CASSPYRSQGDTGELFF; DNA: TGCGCCAGCAGCCCCTACCGCTCCCAGGGGGACACCGGGGAGCTGTTTTTT
J: TRBJ1-3; D: .; length: 12; V: TRBV9; size: .; CDR3: CASSVGGNTIYF; DNA: TGTGCCAGCAGCGTAGGAGGGAACACCATATATTTT
J: TRBJ1-5; D: .; length: 15; V: TRBV5-4; size: .; CDR3: CASSPPSRNNQPQHF; DNA: TGTGCCAGCAGCCCCCCATCCAGGAACAATCAGCCCCAGCATTTT
J: TRBJ2-2; D: TRBD2; length: 19; V: TRBV27; size: .; CDR3: CASSEFRLAGLQNTGELFF; DNA: TGTGCCAGCAGTGAATTTCGACTAGCGGGACTTCAGAACACCGGGGAGCTGTTTTTT
J: TRBJ1-2; D: .; length: 16; V: TRBV6-2/TRBV6-3; size: .; CDR3: CASSYSGRGMRSGYTF; DNA: TGTGCCAGCAGTTACTCGGGCAGGGGTATGCGCAGCGGCTACACCTTC
J: TRBJ2-7; D: .; length: 12; V: TRBV28; size: .; CDR3: CASRPRAHEQYF; DNA: TGTGCCAGCAGACCCCGAGCCCACGAGCAGTACTTC
J: TRBJ1-5; D: .; length: 13; V: TRBV28; size: .; CDR3: CASLAAYNQPQHF; DNA: TGTGCCAGCTTGGCGGCGTACAATCAGCCCCAGCATTTT
J: TRBJ1-5; D: .; length: 13; V: TRBV19; size: .; CDR3: CASIGGFNQPQHF; DNA: TGTGCCAGTATCGGGGGGTTCAATCAGCCCCAGCATTTT
J: TRBJ2-7; D: .; length: 14; V: TRBV7-2; size: few; CDR3: CASKLQGNVDEQYF; DNA: TGTGCCAGCAAGCTGCAGGGAAATGTGGACGAGCAGTACTTC
J: TRBJ2-7; D: TRBD1; length: 13; V: TRBV7-9; size: .; CDR3: CASSRTGRYEQYF; DNA: TGTGCCAGCAGCCGGACAGGACGCTACGAGCAGTACTTC
J: TRBJ1-2; D: .; length: 14; V: TRBV28; size: few; CDR3: CASNRLDRKNGYTF; DNA: TGTGCCAGCAATCGATTGGACAGAAAGAATGGCTACACCTTC
J: TRBJ2-1; D: .; length: 17; V: TRBV5-1; size: .; CDR3: CASSLALQTSSYNEQFF; DNA: TGCGCCAGCAGCTTGGCCTTACAGACAAGCTCCTACAATGAGCAGTTCTTC
J: TRBJ1-5; D: TRBD1; length: 13; V: TRBV10-2; size: .; CDR3: CASTGTVYQPQHF; DNA: TGCGCCAGCACCGGGACAGTATATCAGCCCCAGCATTTT
J: TRBJ2-1; D: .; length: 13; V: TRBV7-3; size: .; CDR3: CASSSQQGLRQFF; DNA: TGTGCCAGCAGCTCCCAACAGGGTTTGAGGCAGTTCTTC
J: TRBJ1-2; D: .; length: 13; V: TRBV7-2; size: few; CDR3: CASSIGTSYGYTF; DNA: TGTGCCAGCAGCATAGGGACAAGCTATGGCTACACCTTC
J: TRBJ1-3; D: .; length: 14; V: TRBV9; size: .; CDR3: CASSVQTGGNTIYF; DNA: TGTGCCAGCAGCGTGCAAACAGGGGGAAACACCATATATTTT
J: TRBJ2-1; D: .; length: 13; V: TRBV7-2; size: .; CDR3: CASSSARGSEQFF; DNA: TGTGCCAGCAGCTCCGCTAGGGGGTCTGAGCAGTTCTTC
J: TRBJ2-2; D: .; length: 16; V: TRBV3-1/TRBV3-2; size: .; CDR3: CASSPPSATNTGELFF; DNA: TGTGCCAGCAGTCCACCTAGCGCCACGAACACCGGGGAGCTGTTTTTT
J: TRBJ2-1; D: TRBD2; length: 20; V: TRBV28; size: .; CDR3: CASSSLIGREGLYVYNEQFF; DNA: TGTGCCAGCAGTTCCCTCATCGGGCGGGAGGGCCTATATGTATACAATGAGCAGTTCTTC
J: TRBJ1-2; D: TRBD1; length: 14; V: TRBV6-5; size: .; CDR3: CASRGRTGVYGYTF; DNA: TGTGCCAGCAGGGGACGGACAGGAGTCTATGGCTACACCTTC
J: TRBJ2-1; D: .; length: 14; V: TRBV27; size: .; CDR3: CASSWWTNLNEQFF; DNA: TGTGCCAGCAGTTGGTGGACAAACCTGAATGAGCAGTTCTTC
J: TRBJ2-6; D: TRBD2; length: 20; V: TRBV4-3; size: .; CDR3: CASSQVSVLAGAVGANVLTF; DNA: TGCGCCAGCAGCCAAGTCTCAGTCCTAGCGGGAGCCGTTGGGGCCAACGTCCTGACTTTC
J: TRBJ2-1; D: .; length: 15; V: TRBV14; size: once; CDR3: CASSQFERRGAEQFF; DNA: TGTGCCAGCAGCCAGTTCGAACGCCGTGGGGCTGAGCAGTTCTTC
J: TRBJ1-3; D: TRBD1; length: 16; V: TRBV5-8; size: .; CDR3: CASSWGQGALGNTIYF; DNA: TGTGCCAGCAGCTGGGGACAGGGGGCCCTTGGAAACACCATATATTTT